The rows below give T cell receptor beta chains drawn from one sample of a study of early T cells in non-severe SARS-CoV-2 infection. TCRdb passed the 5' RACE reads through MiXCR, listing each CDR3 protein once. This table holds roughly 110,000 distinct CDR3 sequences, around 10% found once. The sample taken for sequencing was whole blood. All receptors come from an adult who was a healthcare worker with PCR-confirmed SARS-CoV-2 infection or an uninfected control (not recorded which). CDR3s include the opening cysteine and the closing phenylalanine or tryptophan. A D gene is named only where the DNA matches it firmly.

d_call v_call cdr3_aa
. TRBV7-9 CASSLDWGALPGANVLTF
. TRBV29-1 CSVDRDGGTQYF
. TRBV12-3/TRBV12-4 CASSPRDYGQETQYF
TRBD2 TRBV28 CASSLNLAAYEQYF
TRBD1 TRBV13 CASTSRGQGEAFF
. TRBV12-3/TRBV12-4 CASSLYGTGANVLTF
. TRBV18 CASSSDSGNTIYF
. TRBV6-1 CASSEAPGVTRENAIYF
. TRBV18 CASSPSFEGGAQPQHF
TRBD2 TRBV7-9 CASSLMGLAGGIVDEQFF
. TRBV20-1 CSARDGGAQETQYF
TRBD2 TRBV9 CASSGRDGRNYNEQFF
. TRBV19 CASISAHEGTEAFF
. TRBV12-3/TRBV12-4 CASSVGPSYGYTF
. TRBV12-3/TRBV12-4 CASRIGATRNNEQFF
TRBD1 TRBV12-3/TRBV12-4 CASSFRGLNEQFF
TRBD2 TRBV20-1 CSASELAGIQETQYF
. TRBV6-2/TRBV6-3 CASSYSPGDTDTQYF
. TRBV4-1 CASSQDGRDWPREKLFF
. TRBV9 CASSGLGSWTGDSPLHF
TRBD1 TRBV12-3/TRBV12-4 CASSLSTGIYGYTF
TRBD1 TRBV12-3/TRBV12-4 CASAPPRDSHEQYF
TRBD1 TRBV12-3/TRBV12-4 CASSFHRGLGYTF
. TRBV28 CASSRTGEVNTEAFF
TRBD2 TRBV11-2 CASTRYGLADTDTQYF
TRBD2 TRBV4-2 CASSQDSGLADPRNEQFF
. TRBV5-6 CASSLIGGPGETQYF
. TRBV12-3/TRBV12-4 CASSSIIGGAYNEQFF